The 32 T cell receptor beta chains listed next were all sequenced from one sample in a study of PD-1 blockade in classical Hodgkin lymphoma. The time point: cycle 4 day 1 (C4D1), after 6 weeks of nivolumab. Each of the patients experienced relapse following autologous stem cell transplantation, and their brentuximab vedotin exposure differed. Here immunoSEQ multiplex PCR was the method, and the copy in TCRdb shows in-frame clones only, minus some. The repertoire includes around 53,000 clones, approximately 72% of them detected once, and about 12% sits in the top ten. Sequenced material: peripheral blood mononuclear cells (PBMCs), taken before the fourth cycle of nivolumab. The receptors were gathered from a human donor with classical Hodgkin lymphoma.

The V and J genes are TRBV5-6 and TRBJ1-2; 7 bases agree with TRBD1. This CDR3 region has 14 residues. Germline trimming cut 0 bases from V and 5 bases from J; bases unmatched to any gene: 4. Germline V gene sequence: CDR1 SGHDT, CDR2 YYEEEE. The CDR3 DNA follows: TGTGCCAGCAGCTTGGCCGGGACAGCGTATGGCTACACCTTC. Translation gives CASSLAGTAYGYTF.

This clone was found a few times. The V call is TRBV4-2, the J call TRBJ2-1, with a tentative D call TRBD2 (5 bases). Trimming pared 11 bases from V and 9 bases from J, leaving 14 bases between. CDR1 is LGHNA, CDR2 YNFKEQ, per germline. The CDR3 totals 11 residues. CDR3: CAPPPRVEQFF. The DNA of the CDR3 is TGTGCCCCCCCTCCGCGGGTTGAGCAGTTCTTC.

This clone was counted only a few times. V and J are TRBV7-9 and TRBJ1-4; D not resolved. Germline V gene lookup returns CDR1 SEHNR and CDR2 FQNEAQ (reference sequence). The CDR3 covers 15 residues. V gave up 3 bases and J gave up 5 bases, with 13 bases separating them. CDR3 DNA sequence: TGTGCCAGCAGCTTGGACCCAAGTCTAAATGAAAAACTGTTTTTT. As protein: CASSLDPSLNEKLFF.

This clone was detected only a few times. The rearrangement links TRBV10-3 to TRBJ2-3; D is undetermined. V was trimmed by 6 bases and J by 0 bases, leaving 7 bases between them. The CDR3 totals 13 residues. The V gene's germline CDR1 is ENHRY and CDR2 SYGVKD. CDR3 region: CAISSRSTDTQYF. CDR3 coding DNA: TGTGCCATCAGCTCAAGGAGCACAGATACGCAGTATTTT.

The CDR3 spells CASSSSIGTGEQYF. In DNA form, the CDR3 reads TGCGCCAGCAGCTCGAGTATAGGGACAGGCGAGCAGTACTTC. The genes are TRBV5-1 and TRBJ2-7, with 8 bases identical to TRBD1. The length of the CDR3 is 14 residues. Germline CDR1 is SGHRS and CDR2 is YFSETQ. J gave up 6 bases and V 3 bases, and 8 bases lay outside the gene matches.

This clone was seen a few times. The chain has TRBV29-1 and TRBJ2-5; D gene uncertain. The germline gives CDR1 SQVTM, CDR2 ANQGSEA. The V end lost 3 bases, the J end lost 2 bases, and 10 bases lay between the germline ends. The CDR3 extends over 13 amino acids. The CDR3 loop is CSVDPGSQETQYF. The CDR3 region has the DNA TGCAGCGTTGATCCCGGATCTCAAGAGACCCAGTACTTC.

V and J are TRBV29-1 and TRBJ2-3, with D perhaps TRBD2 (6 bases). The V end lost 2 bases, the J end lost 4 bases, and 7 bases lay between the germline ends. The germline CDR1 and CDR2 sequences are SQVTM and ANQGSEA. The CDR3 totals 12 residues. For the CDR3, the DNA is TGCAGCGTTGAACGGGGGTCAGATACGCAGTATTTT. As protein: CSVERGSDTQYF.

A single count supports this clone. V gene TRBV6-6 combines with J gene TRBJ1-1; possible D gene TRBD1, 5 bases. The germline V gene has CDR1 MNHNY and CDR2 SVGAGI (reference sequence). Between the trimmed V and J ends, which lost 0 bases and 10 bases, there was a span of 12 bases. This CDR3 spans 13 amino acids. In DNA, the CDR3 is TGTGCCAGCAGTTACTCAGCTCTGACAGTAGCTTTCTTT. This encodes CASSYSALTVAFF.

On this clone: The sample holds other DNA sequences that translate to the same CDR3. V is TRBV10-2 and J is TRBJ2-2; tentative D call: TRBD2 (6 bases). Germline CDR1 WSHSY, CDR2 SAAADI. Trimming took 6 bases from V and 5 from J, leaving 10 bases between them. CDR3 size: 13 residues. The CDR3 reads CASSGRGTGELFF. CDR3 sequence (DNA): TGCGCCAGCAGCGGGAGAGGTACCGGGGAGCTGTTTTTT.

The gene calls are TRBV6-5 and TRBJ2-7; possible D gene TRBD2, 5 bases. This CDR3 spans 12 amino acids. With 5 bases removed from V and 2 bases from J, the gap between germline ends came to 7 bases. Germline V CDR1 and CDR2: MNHEY, SVGAGI. The CDR3: CASSPGAYEQYF. The CDR3 coding sequence is TGTGCCAGCAGTCCCGGGGCCTACGAGCAGTACTTC.

The chain couples TRBV11-2 to TRBJ2-7, with D tentatively TRBD2 (6 bases). V was pared by 3 bases and J by 3 bases, with 12 bases between. CDR3 size: 14 residues. CDR1 is SGHAT and CDR2 is FQNNGV in the germline V gene. The CDR3 DNA follows: TGTGCCAGCAGCTTTTCCCTAGCGAGCTACGAGCAGTACTTC. Translated, it gives CASSFSLASYEQYF.

V and J are TRBV9 and TRBJ2-1; tentatively, D is TRBD1 (6 bases). Trimming stripped 0 bases from V and 5 bases from J, with 12 bases between. This CDR3 is 15 amino acids long. Germline-derived CDR1 and CDR2 are SGDLS and YYNGEE. The DNA for the CDR3 is TGTGCCAGCAGCGTAGGCCCCCAGGGGCACAATGAGCAGTTCTTC. This codes for CASSVGPQGHNEQFF. Full variable domain (outside the CDR3, taken from reference TRBV9 and TRBJ2-1): DSGVTQTPKHLITATGQRVTLRCSPRSGDLSVYWYQQSLDQGLQFLIQYYNGEERAKGNILERFSAQQFPDLHSELNLSSLELGDSALYFCASSVGPQGHNEQFFGPGTRLTVL.

The V gene is TRBV5-1, the J gene TRBJ1-1; 7 nucleotides match TRBD1. The V gene's germline CDR1 is SGHRS and CDR2 YFSETQ. The CDR3 spans 13 residues. J was trimmed by 6 bases and V by 6 bases; bases with no gene match: 8. The CDR3 spells CASKAGGRPEAFF. As DNA, the CDR3 is TGCGCCAGCAAGGCAGGGGGTCGCCCTGAAGCTTTCTTT.

V is TRBV11-3 and J is TRBJ2-3, with D perhaps TRBD2 (6 bases). CDR1 and CDR2 from the germline V gene are SGHNT and YENEEA. Trimming pared 1 base from V and 2 bases from J, leaving 16 bases between. The CDR3 has 17 amino acids. The CDR3 protein is CASSLALPAGATDTQYF. Here the CDR3 DNA reads TGTGCCAGCAGCTTAGCCCTTCCAGCGGGCGCCACAGATACGCAGTATTTT.

The J gene is TRBJ2-5, the V gene TRBV5-1; D call uncertain. Per germline, CDR1 SGHRS and CDR2 YFSETQ. CDR3 length: 13 residues. Trimming shortened V by 4 bases and J by 1 base, and 8 bases separated the two germline ends. CDR3 coding DNA: TGCGCCAGCAGCCGGATTTCCCAAGAGACCCAGTACTTC. It is translated as CASSRISQETQYF.

At least ten counts were recorded for this clone. J is TRBJ1-1 and V is TRBV25-1, with TRBD1 matching over 9 bases. With 3 bases clipped from V and 6 bases from J, the junction kept 11 bases outside the gene matches. This CDR3 spans 16 amino acids. The germline V gene encodes CDR1 MGHDK and CDR2 SYGVNS. CDR3 sequence reads: CASSDPYRGRASEAFF. The CDR3 coding sequence is TGTGCCAGCAGTGATCCATACAGGGGGCGCGCCTCTGAAGCTTTCTTT.

This clone occurred once. Here the CDR3 DNA reads TGCGCCAGCAGCCCGACAGGGATCTATGGCTACACCTTC. Translating gives CASSPTGIYGYTF. The genes are TRBV10-2 and TRBJ1-2, with 7 nucleotides matching TRBD1. Trimming took 6 bases from V and 4 from J; bases not matched to a gene: 5. This CDR3 comprises 13 residues. The V gene's germline CDR1 is WSHSY and CDR2 SAAADI.

The V gene is TRBV27, the J gene TRBJ1-1; a possible D gene is TRBD1 (6 bases). Germline CDR1 reads MNHEY; CDR2 reads SMNVEV (reference sequence). The V gene lost 6 bases and the J gene lost 5 bases, with 22 bases spanning the gap. The CDR3 runs to 16 residues. The CDR3 DNA reads TGTGCCAGCAGCCAAACAGGGAGGGGTAGAGGGACTGAAGCTTTCTTT. It is translated as CASSQTGRGRGTEAFF.

The chain links TRBV18 to TRBJ1-1; 8 bases line up with TRBD1. The CDR3 has 17 amino acids. V lost 1 base and J lost 5; bases outside the gene matches: 12. Germline CDR1 and CDR2: KGHSH and LQKENI. The CDR3: CASSPRINRGGLTEAFF. CDR3 sequence (DNA): TGTGCCAGCTCACCACGAATCAACAGGGGGGGTTTGACTGAAGCTTTCTTT.

The chain couples TRBV6-5 to TRBJ2-7; D may be TRBD1 (5 bases). In germline, CDR1 is MNHEY, CDR2 SVGAGI. V shed 2 bases and J shed 8 bases, with 7 bases lying between them. This CDR3 has 11 amino acids. CDR3 nucleotide sequence: TGTGCCAGCAGTTACAGGGGTAAGCAGTACTTC. Translated: CASSYRGKQYF.

Points on this clone: At one of its ends the junction is not consistent with the germline gene, which may arise from a read error. The chain couples TRBV7-7 to TRBJ2-5; D is possibly TRBD2 (7 bases). Germline V gene sequence: CDR1 SSHAT, CDR2 FNYEAQ (reference sequence). The CDR3 is 16 amino acids. The CDR3 nucleotides are TGTGCTAGCAGCCAAGGGGGACTACGTAACCAAGAGACCCAGTACTTC. It specifies CASSQGGLRNQETQYF.

This clone has ten or more counts. V is TRBV7-9 and J is TRBJ2-5, with 8 bases lining up with TRBD1. The germline gives CDR1 SEHNR, CDR2 FQNEAQ (reference sequence). J lost 2 bases, V lost 5 bases, and 16 bases had no gene match. The length of the CDR3 is 18 residues. The CDR3 DNA reads TGTGCCAGCAGCCCCACCCTCGGGACAGGAGTAAATCAAGAGACCCAGTACTTC. Protein product: CASSPTLGTGVNQETQYF.

This clone showed up just a few times. J is TRBJ2-7 and V is TRBV4-3; the D gene is possibly TRBD1 (5 bases). This CDR3 comprises 14 residues. The germline gives CDR1 LGHNA, CDR2 YSLEER. Trimming took off 7 bases at V and 2 bases at J, with 15 bases between the two ends. The CDR3 DNA reads TGCGCCAGCACCTACAACATGGGGCCCTACGAGCAGTACTTC. This sequence encodes CASTYNMGPYEQYF.

The sample holds a few counts of this clone. The chain couples TRBV14 to TRBJ2-1; D is unresolved. The CDR3 runs to 13 residues. V was pared by 0 bases and J by 10 bases, with 10 bases between. Per the germline V gene, CDR1 is SGHDN and CDR2 is FVKESK. CDR3 DNA: TGTGCCAGCAGCCAAGAACTTAGGCGGGAGCAGTTCTTC. Amino acid sequence: CASSQELRREQFF.

This clone was seen a handful of times. The V gene is TRBV4-3, the J gene TRBJ1-4, with 8 bases identical to TRBD1. The trim removed 1 base at V and 1 base at J, leaving 2 bases unmatched. Per the germline V gene, CDR1 is LGHNA and CDR2 is YSLEER. There are 16 residues in the CDR3. CDR3 amino acids: CASSQGTGLTNEKLFF. CDR3 nucleotides: TGCGCCAGCAGCCAAGGGACAGGGCTAACTAATGAAAAACTGTTTTTT.

The rearrangement joins TRBV5-1 to TRBJ2-5; the D gene could be TRBD1 or TRBD2 (5 bases each). The V gene's germline CDR1 is SGHRS and CDR2 YFSETQ. The V end was cut by 4 bases, the J end by 5 bases, with 15 bases between. This CDR3 is 14 amino acids long. CDR3 loop: CASSRGTDAETQYF. Here the CDR3 DNA reads TGCGCCAGCAGCCGAGGGACGGACGCCGAGACCCAGTACTTC.

The gene calls are TRBV6-5 and TRBJ2-1; possible D gene TRBD1, 6 bases. Germline CDR1 and CDR2: MNHEY and SVGAGI. The CDR3 spans 13 residues. Trimming removed 4 bases from V and 8 bases from J, with 12 bases in between. CDR3 in DNA: TGTGCCAGCAGTTTACAGGGCTGGGATGAGCAGTTCTTC. Its protein product is CASSLQGWDEQFF.

Comment on this clone: One end of the junction does not line up with germline, which may come from a read error. The V and J genes are TRBV5-7 and TRBJ2-3; TRBD1 matches 9 bases. TRBV5-7 is recorded as an ORF, its role being uncertain. There are 15 residues in the CDR3. CDR3 DNA sequence: TGCGCCAGCAGCTCTGGGACAGGGTCAGCAGATACGCAGTATTTT. It is translated as CASSSGTGSADTQYF.

The chain links TRBV5-1 to TRBJ2-1; 8 bases fit TRBD2. The trim removed 7 bases at V and 7 bases at J, leaving 13 bases unmatched. Per germline, CDR1 SGHRS and CDR2 YFSETQ. The CDR3 spans 15 residues. The CDR3 region is CASGSGGSQGNEQFF. Written as DNA, the CDR3 is TGCGCCAGCGGTTCGGGGGGGTCCCAAGGGAATGAGCAGTTCTTC.

The V call is TRBV5-4, the J call TRBJ2-5; TRBD1 is a possible D gene (6 bases). Trimming stripped 1 base from V and 3 bases from J, with 7 bases between. CDR3 length: 13 residues. The V gene's germline CDR1 is SGHNT and CDR2 YYREEE (reference sequence). CDR3 bases: TGTGCCAGCAGCTTGAGGACAGAAGAGACCCAGTACTTC. This encodes CASSLRTEETQYF.

The V gene is TRBV10-1, the J gene TRBJ2-2; D remains unclear. Germline CDR1 WNHNN, CDR2 SYGVQD (reference sequence). This CDR3 contains 14 residues. V lost 3 bases to trimming and J lost 2 bases, with 7 bases between them. The CDR3 nucleotides are TGCGCCAGCAGTGAAAGGCTAAACACCGGGGAGCTGTTTTTT. Its translation: CASSERLNTGELFF.

This chain uses TRBV6-1 with TRBJ2-7, with D perhaps TRBD2 (5 bases). Between the trimmed V and J ends, which lost 2 bases and 0 bases, there was a span of 20 bases. The CDR3 loop spans 18 amino acids. Looked up from germline, CDR1 is MNHNS and CDR2 is SASEGT. CDR3 in DNA: TGTGCCAGCAGTGAACATTTAATAAAAGGACTGAGCTCCTACGAGCAGTACTTC. Translated: CASSEHLIKGLSSYEQYF.